These T cell receptor beta chains were read from a single sample in a study of blood T cell repertoires in COVID-19. Assay: immunoSEQ multiplex PCR; the TCRdb copy retains only in-frame clones and omits some. The repertoire holds 100,000 or so clones, with more than 75% as singletons. Sequencing input: peripheral blood. These receptors all come from a human donor in a cohort sampled during active COVID-19. Both conserved end residues are part of each CDR3. Fields, in order: J gene, clone size, V gene, CDR3 length, D gene, CDR3 protein, CDR3 DNA. A D gene is named only where the DNA matches it firmly. Some rows have no size entry. The others give once, few or many, or a class for an expanded clone.

j_call: TRBJ1-3
clone_size: -
v_call: TRBV10-3
cdr3_length: 20
d_call: TRBD1
cdr3_aa: CAISPLYRGSQDLTGNTIYF
cdr3_nt: TGTGCCATCAGCCCACTATACAGGGGATCCCAGGACTTAACTGGAAACACCATATATTTT

j_call: TRBJ1-5
clone_size: few
v_call: TRBV19
cdr3_length: 14
d_call: -
cdr3_aa: CASRLSGPSQPQHF
cdr3_nt: TGTGCCAGTAGGCTCAGCGGGCCCAGTCAGCCCCAGCATTTT

j_call: TRBJ1-5
clone_size: -
v_call: TRBV18
cdr3_length: 16
d_call: TRBD1
cdr3_aa: CASSPEGTGVLRPQHF
cdr3_nt: TGTGCCAGCTCACCCGAGGGGACAGGGGTCCTAAGGCCCCAGCATTTT

j_call: TRBJ2-7
clone_size: -
v_call: TRBV28
cdr3_length: 13
d_call: -
cdr3_aa: CASSGPIGDEQYF
cdr3_nt: TGTGCCAGCAGTGGGCCGATCGGGGACGAGCAGTACTTC

j_call: TRBJ2-2
clone_size: -
v_call: TRBV10-2
cdr3_length: 14
d_call: TRBD2
cdr3_aa: CATQAGGNTGELFF
cdr3_nt: TGCGCCACCCAAGCGGGAGGTAACACCGGGGAGCTGTTTTTT

j_call: TRBJ2-7
clone_size: -
v_call: TRBV5-1
cdr3_length: 16
d_call: TRBD1
cdr3_aa: CASSSGRIDRVGEQYF
cdr3_nt: TGCGCCAGCAGCTCCGGACGTATAGACAGGGTTGGCGAGCAGTACTTC

j_call: TRBJ2-1
clone_size: -
v_call: TRBV19
cdr3_length: 14
d_call: TRBD2
cdr3_aa: CATRDLAGSDEQFF
cdr3_nt: TGTGCCACCAGGGACCTAGCGGGAAGCGATGAGCAGTTCTTC

j_call: TRBJ2-1
clone_size: -
v_call: TRBV7-6
cdr3_length: 16
d_call: TRBD2
cdr3_aa: CASSAGLAGAYNEQFF
cdr3_nt: TGTGCCAGCAGCGCGGGACTAGCGGGAGCATACAATGAGCAGTTCTTC

j_call: TRBJ2-5
clone_size: once
v_call: TRBV27
cdr3_length: 16
d_call: TRBD2
cdr3_aa: CASSLYGRGRRETQYF
cdr3_nt: TGTGCCAGCAGTTTATATGGGCGGGGGAGGAGAGAGACCCAGTACTTC

j_call: TRBJ2-2
clone_size: -
v_call: TRBV14
cdr3_length: 13
d_call: TRBD1
cdr3_aa: CASSPGGTGELFF
cdr3_nt: TGTGCCAGCAGCCCAGGGGGTACCGGGGAGCTGTTTTTT

j_call: TRBJ1-2
clone_size: once
v_call: TRBV10-3
cdr3_length: 14
d_call: TRBD1
cdr3_aa: CATGTRDRGNGYTF
cdr3_nt: TGTGCCACAGGGACTAGGGACAGGGGTAATGGCTACACCTTC

j_call: TRBJ1-1
clone_size: -
v_call: TRBV28
cdr3_length: 18
d_call: TRBD1
cdr3_aa: CASRLASFRTGMNTEAFF
cdr3_nt: TGTGCCAGCAGACTTGCCTCTTTTAGGACAGGGATGAACACTGAAGCTTTCTTT